This TCR beta chain was captured in a study of blood T cell repertoires in COVID-19. Study overall: Sites across the United States, Italy and Spain contributed samples from acute and convalescent COVID-19. Sample material is recorded as cDNA or gDNA derived from T cells, B-cell-depleted T cells, or PBMCs.

In this sample, this clone turned up once. Original processing methods: Cell counts per sample came from amplifying reference gene primers. Sequencing used immunoSEQ multiplex PCR; TCRdb keeps in-frame clones, though not all of them. V and J calls and clone size come straight from that table; D and trimming were deduced from the DNA. The table shows 200,000 to 250,000 clones, with about nine tenths occurring only once. Germline V CDR1 and CDR2: SGHAT, FQNNGV. CDR3 length: 16 amino acids. With 5 bases clipped from V and 4 bases from J, the junction kept 11 bases outside the gene matches. This clonotype was sampled from a man aged 30 to 39 who had recovered from COVID-19. The chain joins TRBV11-2 to TRBJ1-2; 9 bases fit TRBD1. The sample comprised peripheral blood. This CDR3 reads CASSITGTGPFYGYTF. The CDR3 region has the DNA TGTGCCAGCAGCATTACCGGGACAGGGCCCTTCTATGGCTACACCTTC.